The 25 T cell receptor beta chains reported below all come from one sample, sequenced in a study of T cells after yellow fever vaccination (dated by TCRdb to about 2019). Taken with the paper, the label for treatment or condition translates to: live attenuated yellow fever vaccine strain. The library relied on 5' RACE. Sequencing took place on an Illumina NovaSeq 6000. TCRdb cleaned the public reads at Q25 with fastp, built clones with MiXCR and kept in-frame beta chains. CDR3 protein duplicates are merged, each entry listing the most common genes and DNA. The sample contains approximately 330,000 distinct CDR3 sequences, around 13% of them found a single time. The ten largest clones represent 2.5% to 4% of the sample. This specimen consisted of CD4+ T cells sorted from PBMCs, obtained 15 days after the yellow fever booster vaccination. These TCRs come from a man aged 18 to 35 who received the YFV17D yellow fever vaccine.

V and J are TRBV18 and TRBJ1-3; D unclear. Germline loops: CDR1 KGHSH, CDR2 LQKENI. Trimming cost V 5 bases and J 0 bases, with 11 bases left between them. The CDR3 sequence is 15 residues long. The CDR3 sequence is CASSKAADSGNTIYF. The CDR3 nucleotides are TGTGCCAGCTCAAAGGCAGCCGACTCTGGAAACACCATATATTTT.

In nucleotides, the CDR3 is TGCGCCAGCAGTTCCGGGACCCCCGGAGGGTACATTCAGTACTTC. Its translation is CASSSGTPGGYIQYF. This rearrangement joins TRBV5-1 to TRBJ2-4; D possibly corresponds to TRBD2 (6 bases). Deletions cut 5 bases from V and 8 bases from J, with 20 bases between. Germline V CDR1 and CDR2: SGHRS, YFSETQ. The CDR3 covers 15 residues.

This clonotype was seen more than once but under ten times. The V call is TRBV20-1, the J call TRBJ2-7; perhaps TRBD1 as D (5 bases). CDR1 and CDR2 from the germline V gene are DFQATT and SNEGSKA (reference sequence). The CDR3 has 13 residues. V was cut by 6 bases and J by 3 bases, with 15 bases left in between. In nucleotides, the CDR3 is TGCAGTGCCGCAGAGGCCCAGGGCTACGAGCAGTACGTC. This sequence encodes CSAAEAQGYEQYV.

The sample holds many counts of this clonotype. The chain is built from TRBV7-3 and TRBJ2-3, with D perhaps given as TRBD1 or TRBD2 (5 bases each). The CDR3 length is 14 residues. Germline V gives CDR1 SGHTA, CDR2 FQGTGA. V was clipped by 2 bases and J by 2 bases, with 8 bases between them. The CDR3 coding sequence is TGTGCCAGCAGCTTAGGGGACGACACAGATACGCAGTATTTT. Translation: CASSLGDDTDTQYF.

This clonotype was seen only a few times. The chain links TRBV6-1 to TRBJ1-5; D may be TRBD1 (5 bases). The V gene lost 5 bases and the J gene lost 0 bases, with 11 bases spanning the gap. CDR3 size: 15 residues. CDR1 and CDR2 (germline): MNHNS, SASEGT. The CDR3 DNA reads TGTGCCAGCAGTCAGGGCCTCCTTAGCAATCAGCCCCAGCATTTT. Its protein product is CASSQGLLSNQPQHF.

The CDR3 is CASSSGFAAFF. CDR3 DNA: TGTGCCAGCAGTTCTGGTTTCGCGGCTTTCTTT. The chain has TRBV6-5 and TRBJ1-1; D is uncertain. The CDR3 is 11 amino acids. Germline values: CDR1 MNHEY, CDR2 SVGAGI. The V gene lost 4 bases and the J gene lost 11 bases, with 11 bases spanning the gap.

The sample holds a few counts of this clonotype. The chain combines TRBV7-3 with TRBJ2-2, with 11 bases identical to TRBD1. J lost 3 bases, V lost 3 bases, and 3 bases had no gene match. The CDR3 totals 16 residues. CDR1 and CDR2 from the germline V gene are SGHTA and FQGTGA. CDR3 in amino acids: CASSFRTGGYTGELFF. The CDR3 region has the DNA TGTGCCAGCAGCTTCAGGACAGGGGGCTACACCGGGGAGCTGTTTTTT.

The V gene is TRBV10-3, the J gene TRBJ2-1; no reliable D call. This CDR3 region has 14 residues. Trimming removed 0 bases from V and 0 bases from J, with 3 bases in between. The germline gives CDR1 ENHRY, CDR2 SYGVKD. The CDR3 reads CAISESGSYNEQFF. The CDR3 nucleotides are TGTGCCATCAGTGAGTCTGGCTCCTACAATGAGCAGTTCTTC.

This clonotype showed up just a few times. V and J are TRBV18 and TRBJ2-4; 8 nucleotides align to TRBD1. V lost 5 bases to trimming and J lost 8 bases; unmatched junction nucleotides: 17. This CDR3 contains 17 residues. The germline CDR1 and CDR2 sequences are KGHSH and LQKENI. CDR3 in DNA: TGTGCCAGCTCAACCACAAGATTCGGACAGGGTGGCGACATTCAGTACTTC. This sequence encodes CASSTTRFGQGGDIQYF.

This clonotype was seen at least ten times. The chain is built from TRBV7-2 and TRBJ2-7, with a tentative D call TRBD2 (6 bases). Germline assignment: CDR1 SGHTA and CDR2 FQGNSA. This CDR3 comprises 11 residues. The ends were cut back, 11 bases at V and 5 bases at J, with 13 bases in the middle. CDR3 in DNA: TGTGCCTCCGGGAGTTTCAACGAGCAGTACTTC. Translating it yields CASGSFNEQYF.

In the case of this clonotype: Given a much more abundant clone one base away, this may be a read error. This sequence joins TRBV2 and TRBJ2-3, with 9 bases fitting TRBD2. This CDR3 comprises 16 residues. Germline values: CDR1 SNHLY, CDR2 FYNNEI. This CDR3 is CASSTPGRGGRDTRYF. The DNA for the CDR3 is TGTGCCAGCAGTACCCCGGGGCGGGGGGGAAGAGATACGCGGTATTTT. Full variable domain (remainder filled in from reference TRBV2 and TRBJ2-3): EPEVTQTPSHQVTQMGQEVILRCVPISNHLYFYWYRQILGQKVEFLVSFYNNEISEKSEIFDDQFSVERPDGSNFTLKIRSTKLEDSAMYFCASSTPGRGGRDTRYFGPGTRLTVL.

The chain links TRBV2 to TRBJ1-5, with D perhaps matching TRBD1 (5 bases). CDR1 and CDR2 from the germline V gene are SNHLY and FYNNEI. This CDR3 contains 15 residues. Trimming left V 5 bases short and J 5 bases short, with 16 bases between. CDR3 coding DNA: TGTGCCAGCAGTTACTCTGTCGGGGACTATCAGCCCCAGCATTTT. Translation gives CASSYSVGDYQPQHF.

The rearrangement uses TRBV5-1 and TRBJ2-3, with 7 bases that match TRBD1. This CDR3 has 16 amino acids. Germline trimming cut 6 bases from V and 1 base from J; bases unmatched to any gene: 11. The germline CDR1 and CDR2 sequences are SGHRS and YFSETQ. As DNA, the CDR3 is TGCGCCAGCACCAAAGGGGGCTTGGGGGGCACAGATACGCAGTATTTT. Translation gives CASTKGGLGGTDTQYF.

The J gene is TRBJ2-7, the V gene TRBV2, with a weak D call TRBD2 (6 bases). Germline-derived CDR1 and CDR2 are SNHLY and FYNNEI. Trimming cost V 11 bases and J 6 bases, with 17 bases left between them. The CDR3 loop spans 12 amino acids. The chain's CDR3 is CAGSAQGGEQYV. The CDR3 DNA is TGTGCCGGCTCGGCCCAGGGAGGCGAGCAGTACGTC.

This clonotype was found many times. The chain uses TRBV5-4 and TRBJ2-5; 7 positions agree with TRBD1. V was pared by 2 bases and J by 1 base, with 2 bases of the junction left unmatched. Germline V lookup: CDR1 SGHNT, CDR2 YYREEE (reference sequence). This CDR3 has 14 residues. The CDR3 coding sequence is TGTGCCAGCAGCTTCCAGGGGGTCCAAGAGACCCAGTACTTC. Translating it yields CASSFQGVQETQYF.

The sample holds a few counts of this clonotype. The genes are TRBV15 and TRBJ1-2; 11 bases are shared with TRBD1. Germline assignment: CDR1 LNHNV and CDR2 YYDKDF (reference sequence). J was trimmed by 8 bases and V by 3 bases; bases with no gene match: 2. The CDR3 loop spans 13 amino acids. The CDR3 DNA reads TGTGCCACCAGCAGGGGACAGGGGGACGGCTACACCTTC. This codes for CATSRGQGDGYTF.

The chain is built from TRBV6-2 or TRBV6-3 and TRBJ1-4, with TRBD1 matching over 8 bases. J gave up 8 bases and V 5 bases, and 10 bases lay outside the gene matches. In germline, CDR1 is MNHEY, CDR2 SVGEGT. The CDR3 length is 15 residues. The DNA for the CDR3 is TGTGCCAGCAGTGACAGGGGATTCGCGGGCGAAAAACTGTTTTTT. It specifies CASSDRGFAGEKLFF.

This clonotype showed up just a few times. The CDR3 DNA sequence: TGTGCCAGCAGCCAAGTTGACAGAGACAATGAGCAGTTCTTC. Protein product: CASSQVDRDNEQFF. The chain couples TRBV4-2 to TRBJ2-1; TRBD1 is a possible D gene (5 bases). Germline values: CDR1 LGHNA, CDR2 YNFKEQ. V lost 1 base to trimming and J lost 5 bases, with 9 bases between them. The CDR3 is made up of 14 amino acids.

Only a few counts were recorded for this clonotype. The V call is TRBV15, the J call TRBJ1-5; 10 bases are shared with TRBD1. V was pared by 5 bases and J by 0 bases, with 7 bases of the junction left unmatched. The CDR3 has 17 residues. CDR1 LNHNV and CDR2 YYDKDF come from the germline V gene (reference sequence). In nucleotides, the CDR3 is TGTGCCACCAGCTCAAGGGACAGGGGCGTTAGCAATCAGCCCCAGCATTTT. The encoded protein is CATSSRDRGVSNQPQHF.

This clonotype was counted between two and nine times. This chain uses TRBV6-2 or TRBV6-3 with TRBJ2-3; D is unclear. Trimming cost V 5 bases and J 6 bases, with 18 bases left between them. The CDR3 contains 15 residues. From germline, CDR1 is MNHEY and CDR2 SVGEGT. CDR3 loop: CASSILRASSDTQYF. The DNA for the CDR3 is TGTGCCAGCAGTATCCTCCGGGCAAGCTCTGATACGCAGTATTTT.

This chain joins TRBV3-1 and TRBJ2-7; no firm D call. CDR3 length: 13 amino acids. Germline lookup yields CDR1 LGHDT and CDR2 YNNKEL (reference sequence). Deletions cut 3 bases from V and 2 bases from J, with 8 bases between. CDR3 loop: CASSHGLPYEQYF. In DNA, the CDR3 is TGTGCCAGCAGCCATGGGCTCCCCTACGAGCAGTACTTC.

The chain couples TRBV18 to TRBJ2-1; either TRBD1 or TRBD2 may supply D (5 bases each). This CDR3 has 14 residues. The V and J ends lost 0 bases and 8 bases respectively, with 11 bases between them. In germline, CDR1 is KGHSH, CDR2 LQKENI. As DNA, the CDR3 is TGTGCCAGCTCACCACCTACGGGACGGGATGAGCAGTTCTTC. It translates to CASSPPTGRDEQFF.

In its sample, this clonotype was seen many times. The chain is built from TRBV7-8 and TRBJ1-1; D unresolved. Germline V CDR1 and CDR2: SGHVS, FQNEAQ. The CDR3 is made up of 13 amino acids. V was shortened by 3 bases and J by 1 base, with 6 bases between the two germline ends. Written as DNA, the CDR3 is TGTGCCAGCAGCTTCCAGGAGAACACTGAAGCTTTCTTT. Its translation is CASSFQENTEAFF.

Only a few counts were recorded for this clonotype. CDR3 residues: CASRTGTEFHKGNGYTF. The CDR3 nucleotides are TGTGCCAGCAGAACCGGGACAGAGTTTCATAAGGGAAATGGCTACACCTTC. This rearrangement joins TRBV28 to TRBJ1-2; TRBD1 matches 7 bases. The CDR3 totals 17 residues. Germline V lookup: CDR1 MDHEN, CDR2 SYDVKM. V lost 6 bases, J lost 6 bases, and 19 bases stayed unmatched.

This chain links TRBV11-2 with TRBJ2-3; D is tentatively TRBD1 or TRBD2 (5 bases each). Germline V gene sequence: CDR1 SGHAT, CDR2 FQNNGV. Trimming took 5 bases from V and 2 from J, leaving 17 bases between them. The CDR3 consists of 16 residues. CDR3 sequence reads: CASSRGADTLTDTQYF. The CDR3 DNA sequence: TGTGCCAGCAGCCGAGGGGCGGATACTCTCACAGATACGCAGTATTTT.